A single sample gave rise to the 13 T cell receptor beta chains below, sequenced in a study of T cells after yellow fever vaccination (dated by TCRdb to about 2019). The sample's treatment or condition label is to be understood as: live attenuated yellow fever vaccine strain. Library preparation was by 5' RACE. Sequencing was carried out with an Illumina HiSeq 2500. TCRdb applied fastp at Q25 and MiXCR to the public reads, then kept only in-frame beta chains. Rows with a matching CDR3 protein are joined into one entry that keeps the most common DNA and genes. The sample table holds over 130,000 distinct CDR3 sequences, of which 7.7% were seen once. The leading ten clones occupy less than 0.95% of the sample. Here the sequenced sample was CD4+ T cells sorted from PBMCs, taken 5 days after the yellow fever booster vaccination. The receptors shown here come from a man aged 25-45 years who received the YFV17D yellow fever vaccine.

This clonotype has at least ten counts. The rearrangement uses TRBV7-2 and TRBJ2-3; the D gene could be TRBD1 or TRBD2 (5 bases each). CDR1 and CDR2 from the germline V gene are SGHTA and FQGNSA. Trimming removed 0 bases from V and 0 bases from J, with 10 bases in between. This CDR3 comprises 16 residues. CDR3 amino acids: CASSLAIGASTDTQYF. Here the CDR3 DNA reads TGTGCCAGCAGCTTAGCGATCGGGGCTAGCACAGATACGCAGTATTTT.

This clonotype was detected a few times. V gene TRBV5-1 combines with J gene TRBJ2-3; 13 positions match TRBD2. Germline V gives CDR1 SGHRS, CDR2 YFSETQ. After removal of 3 bases from V and 4 bases from J, the junction contained 2 bases not matched to a gene. This CDR3 contains 15 residues. The CDR3 coding sequence is TGCGCCAGCAGCTCACTAGCGGGAGGGTCAGATACGCAGTATTTT. This encodes CASSSLAGGSDTQYF.

The chain recombines TRBV20-1 with TRBJ2-4; the match to TRBD1 covers 8 bases. This CDR3 has 15 amino acids. Germline lookup yields CDR1 DFQATT and CDR2 SNEGSKA (reference sequence). The V gene end was trimmed by 3 bases and the J gene end by 6 bases; junction bases not matched to a gene: 10. The CDR3 loop is CSASNRQGLLNIQYF. For the CDR3, the DNA is TGCAGTGCTAGCAACCGACAGGGGCTGCTAAACATTCAGTACTTC.

This clonotype was seen many times. The chain recombines TRBV12-3 or TRBV12-4 with TRBJ2-7, with 10 bases fitting TRBD2. The CDR3 has 15 amino acids. The J segment lost 5 bases and the V segment lost 6 bases, leaving 10 bases of the junction unmatched. CDR3 in amino acids: CASRVSGTSADEQYF. DNA for the CDR3: TGTGCCAGCAGGGTGTCAGGGACTAGCGCGGACGAGCAGTACTTC.

This clonotype was seen repeatedly, ten times or more. The V and J genes are TRBV12-3 or TRBV12-4 and TRBJ2-1, with TRBD1 identical over 7 bases. J gave up 4 bases and V 1 base, and 7 bases lay outside the gene matches. This CDR3 is built from 16 residues. CDR3 sequence: CASSLGSGGTYNEQFF. The CDR3, as DNA: TGTGCCAGCAGTTTAGGTTCAGGGGGAACATACAATGAGCAGTTCTTC.

This clonotype was seen repeatedly, ten times or more. The J gene is TRBJ2-7, the V gene TRBV5-1; perhaps D is TRBD1 or TRBD2 (5 bases each). The CDR3 runs 15 residues. The germline V gene has CDR1 SGHRS and CDR2 YFSETQ. V lost 0 bases and J 0 bases, leaving 10 bases between the germline ends. CDR3 region: CASSLGGTGSYEQYF. For the CDR3, the DNA is TGCGCCAGCAGCTTGGGGGGGACCGGCTCCTACGAGCAGTACTTC.

This clonotype was seen repeatedly, ten times or more. The chain combines TRBV5-1 with TRBJ2-1; a possible D gene is TRBD2 (5 bases). V was shortened by 1 base and J by 0 bases, with 14 bases between the two germline ends. CDR3 length equals 17 residues. Per germline, CDR1 SGHRS and CDR2 YFSETQ. The CDR3 DNA sequence: TGCGCCAGCAGCTTGCTAGGCGGTCGGGGCTCCTACAATGAGCAGTTCTTC. The encoded protein is CASSLLGGRGSYNEQFF.

Worth noting for this clonotype: It may be a read error: a sequence one base away is much more abundant. The chain uses TRBV6-5 and TRBJ2-1; D unresolved. The CDR3 length is 11 residues. Per germline, CDR1 MNHEY and CDR2 SVGAGI. CDR3: CASNRNNEQIF. CDR3 nucleotides: TGTGCCAGCAACCGAAACAATGAGCAGATCTTC.

This clonotype was seen ten or more times. The rearrangement joins TRBV28 to TRBJ2-7; D is possibly TRBD1 (6 bases). V was pared by 7 bases and J by 0 bases, with 13 bases between. The germline gives CDR1 MDHEN, CDR2 SYDVKM. The CDR3 extends over 14 amino acids. CDR3 in amino acids: CASNLQGSSYEQYF. The CDR3 DNA reads as TGTGCCAGCAACCTACAGGGAAGCTCCTACGAGCAGTACTTC.

The chain employs TRBV12-3 or TRBV12-4 and TRBJ2-1, with D perhaps TRBD1 or TRBD2 (6 bases each). V was clipped by 4 bases and J by 0 bases, with 22 bases between them. The CDR3 is made up of 19 amino acids. In nucleotides, the CDR3 is TGTGCCAGCAGTTCCTTGGGGGCGGGATGGTCGAACTCCTACAATGAGCAGTTCTTC. It encodes CASSSLGAGWSNSYNEQFF.

Notes on this clonotype: A much larger clone sits a single nucleotide away, making a read error possible. This CDR3 reads CASSQVPGYNEQLF. CDR3 nucleotide sequence: TGTGCCAGCAGCCAAGTACCGGGGTACAATGAGCAGTTGTTC. The rearrangement uses TRBV14 and TRBJ2-1; D possibly corresponds to TRBD2 (5 bases). The CDR3 is 14 amino acids. Germline V CDR1 and CDR2: SGHDN, FVKESK.

This clonotype was observed at least ten times. The chain carries TRBV18 and TRBJ2-7; 9 nucleotides agree with TRBD1. Germline CDR1 reads KGHSH; CDR2 reads LQKENI. This CDR3 is 14 amino acids long. Trimming cost V 6 bases and J 7 bases; bases outside gene matches: 10. In DNA, the CDR3 is TGTGCCAGCTCTCCCGGGACAGGGATGAGGGAGCAGTACTTC. Amino acid sequence: CASSPGTGMREQYF. The variable domain in full, with the rest retrieved from reference TRBV18 and TRBJ2-7, is NAGVMQNPRHLVRRRGQEARLRCSPMKGHSHVYWYRQLPEEGLKFMVYLQKENIIDESGMPKERFSAEFPKEGPSILRIQQVVRGDSAAYFCASSPGTGMREQYFGPGTRLTVT.

This clonotype showed up many times. The gene calls are TRBV20-1 and TRBJ2-3; possible D gene TRBD2, 5 bases. CDR1 and CDR2 (germline): DFQATT, SNEGSKA (reference sequence). V was trimmed by 0 bases and J by 0 bases, leaving 10 bases between them. This CDR3 is built from 15 residues. In DNA, the CDR3 is TGCAGTGCTAGAGATCGCGGGCCGAGCACAGATACGCAGTATTTT. It yields the protein CSARDRGPSTDTQYF.